Following are 7 T cell receptor beta chains from one sample sequenced in a study of blood T cell repertoires in COVID-19. Using immunoSEQ multiplex PCR, the repertoire was profiled, and TCRdb retains in-frame clones only, with some absent. The data show 20,000 or so clones, around nine tenths seen once. The sequenced sample was peripheral blood. The source of these receptors is a human donor in a cohort sampled during active COVID-19.

The CDR3 DNA follows: TGTGCCAGCAGCTTCGGACAGGGAGGGAAGAATGGCTACACCTTC. Translated: CASSFGQGGKNGYTF. The chain recombines TRBV5-6 with TRBJ1-2; 8 bases map to TRBD1. CDR1 and CDR2 from the germline V gene are SGHDT and YYEEEE. J was trimmed by 6 bases and V by 2 bases; bases with no gene match: 9. The CDR3 is 15 residues long.

The chain couples TRBV29-1 to TRBJ1-2, with 7 positions matching TRBD1. The germline CDR1 and CDR2 sequences are SQVTM and ANQGSEA. The CDR3 is 13 residues long. Losses at the gene ends were 3 bases for V and 5 bases for J; bases not matched to a gene: 6. CDR3 in amino acids: CSVEITGEYGYTF. The CDR3 DNA sequence: TGCAGCGTTGAGATAACAGGGGAATATGGCTACACCTTC. Based on the CDR3 plus reference TRBV29-1 and TRBJ1-2, the full variable domain is SAVISQKPSRDICQRGTSLTIQCQVDSQVTMMFWYRQQPGQSLTLIATANQGSEATYESGFVIDKFPISRPNLTFSTLTVSNMSPEDSSIYLCSVEITGEYGYTFGSGTRLTVV.

This clone is deemed medium-sized (0.01 to 0.1%). The J gene is TRBJ2-1, the V gene TRBV27, with TRBD1 as a possible D gene (7 bases). The CDR3 spans 14 residues. The V gene's germline CDR1 is MNHEY and CDR2 SMNVEV (reference sequence). V lost 1 base, J lost 7 bases, and 11 bases lay in between. CDR3 nucleotide sequence: TGTGCCAGCAGTTTATGGCAGGGGGGTAATGAGCAGTTCTTC. As protein: CASSLWQGGNEQFF.

The V and J genes are TRBV2 and TRBJ1-6; no clear D gene. The germline CDR1 and CDR2 sequences are SNHLY and FYNNEI. CDR3 length equals 16 residues. The V and J ends lost 3 bases and 8 bases respectively, with 17 bases between them. This CDR3 is CASSDLAGSLYSPLHF. DNA of the CDR3: TGTGCCAGCAGTGACTTGGCAGGCTCCCTTTATTCACCCCTCCACTTT.

The chain couples TRBV12-3 or TRBV12-4 to TRBJ2-2, with D unresolved. The CDR3 is 13 residues long. The V end lost 2 bases, the J end lost 5 bases, and 6 bases lay between the germline ends. This CDR3 is CASSLLRTGELFF. The CDR3 DNA reads as TGTGCCAGCAGTTTATTGCGGACCGGGGAGCTGTTTTTT.

This clone is a singleton in its sample. This chain links TRBV5-6 with TRBJ1-2, with D maybe TRBD1 (6 bases). The CDR3 is 16 residues long. Germline loops: CDR1 SGHDT, CDR2 YYEEEE. V was cut by 4 bases and J by 8 bases, with 24 bases left in between. The CDR3 region is CASSLIGDSHRDGYTF. The CDR3 DNA reads TGTGCCAGCAGCCTAATTGGAGACTCCCACAGGGACGGCTACACCTTC.

The rearrangement uses TRBV6-1 and TRBJ2-7; D call uncertain. CDR3 length equals 14 residues. CDR1 is MNHNS and CDR2 is SASEGT in the germline V gene. V lost 2 bases and J 7 bases, leaving 15 bases between the germline ends. CDR3 in DNA: TGTGCCAGCAGTGAACGAGGCAGCATGAGGGAGCAGTACTTC. Protein product: CASSERGSMREQYF.